This T cell receptor (beta chain) is from a study of T cells after yellow fever vaccination (dated by TCRdb to the late 2010s). Study-wide context: The SMART-Seq v4 Ultra Low Input RNA kit was used to prepare libraries from fractions with low cell numbers. Bulk PBMC replicates and cell subsets were isolated from blood drawn at multiple timepoints before and after both primary and secondary immunization. Two healthy male donors, one aged 18 to 29 and one aged 30 to 40 years, made up the cohort. To follow T-cell clones before and after both primary and booster YFV17D yellow fever vaccination, bulk TCR alpha and beta repertoires underwent longitudinal sequencing. Study-wide findings and limitations: Most clones expanded after primary vaccination (96% of CD4 and approximately 86% of CD8) were re-detected after the booster, suggesting that broad memory maintenance occurred. FACS-sorted repertoires could contain abundant contaminating clonotypes from the bulk population, so computational filtering was required. Compared with the primary T-cell response, the secondary T-cell response was faster but weaker, reaching its peak on day 5 rather than on day 15. A small fraction of clonotypes showed up in both the CD4 and CD8 compartments, probably as a result of convergent recombination. The study included only two donors, which limits how far the findings can be generalized.

Counted from cysteine to phenylalanine, this CDR3 has 15 amino acids. The only DNA kept is the CDR3, 45 bases in frame from the first base. Germline trimming amounts to 2 bases on V and 9 bases on J, with 5 as the count of junction bases outside the gene matches. CDR1 MNHEY and CDR2 SVGAGI are derived from the germline V gene. The sample's treatment or condition label, decoded: live attenuated yellow fever vaccine strain. Two biological replicates of bulk PBMCs were collected at each blood-draw timepoint. PBMCs were isolated from peripheral blood using a standard Ficoll-Paque protocol. RNA was extracted with TriZol from bulk PBMCs, CD4 and CD8 fractions, and dextramer-positive and dextramer-negative fractions. Sequencing used an Illumina NovaSeq 6000. TCR cDNA was synthesized by 5'RACE template switching, which introduced a universal primer site and unique molecular identifiers. Priming of cDNA synthesis was performed from both the TCR alpha and TCR beta constant segments. Libraries were amplified in two PCR steps, with sample barcodes and sequencing adapters added in the second step. Sequencing of the libraries was done on either Illumina HiSeq 2500 (2x100 bp) or NovaSeq (2x150 bp). The authors processed their data as follows. Reads were demultiplexed and collapsed into UMI consensus sequences with MIGEC, and V(D)J alignment was performed with MiXCR. Clonotypes responding to the vaccine were identified with edgeR on replicate PBMC samples, with the criteria of FDR below 0.01 and a log2 fold change above 5 up to day 15. Bulk clonotypes were assigned CD4 or CD8 identity according to which sequenced CD4 or CD8 repertoire held them at higher abundance. Using fastp trimming at Q25 and MiXCR clonotype assembly, TCRdb reanalyzed the public sequencing data and kept in-frame beta chains. Each entry merges the rows of one CDR3 protein and shows their most common DNA and genes. TCRdb, rather than the study authors, made the V and J calls. Here the sample has 350,000 to 450,000 distinct CDR3 sequences; over 15% occur a single time. Together, the top ten hold 15% to 20% of the sample.

This clonotype was recorded a few times. Its antigen has not been determined. Base qualities are not recorded, but no much larger clone differs from it by a single base. The sequence links TRBV6-5 to TRBJ2-4, and 12 junction bases match TRBD1. The sequence derives from a man aged 18 to 30 who received the YFV17D yellow fever vaccine. Source: PBMCs, taken before the yellow fever booster vaccination. The DNA reads TGTGCCAGCAGTTACGGGACAGGGGGCTACGGCATTCAGTACTTC. It codes for CASSYGTGGYGIQYF.